These T cell receptor beta chains were read from a single sample in a study of cytomegalovirus exposure and HLA in healthy donors. The table came from immunoSEQ multiplex PCR; TCRdb's copy has only in-frame clones and leaves some out. The profile shows 90,000 to 95,000 clones, around 80% of them singletons. Sequences were obtained from PBMCs. These receptors all come from a male donor in good health and CMV-seropositive. Both conserved end residues are part of each CDR3. A D gene is named only where the DNA matches it firmly. Some rows mark clone size as missing; the rest say once, few, many or name a class of expanded clone.

j_gene: TRBJ1-1; d_gene: TRBD1; v_gene: TRBV6-1; abundance: NA; len: 15; CDR3nt: TGTGCCAGCAGTTCTAGACAGGGCAGGGGCACTGAAGCTTTCTTT; CDR3aa: CASSSRQGRGTEAFF
j_gene: TRBJ1-6; d_gene: NA; v_gene: TRBV6-1; abundance: NA; len: 14; CDR3nt: TGTGCCATCAGGACAAACCCTTATAATTCACCCCTCCACTTT; CDR3aa: CAIRTNPYNSPLHF
j_gene: TRBJ2-7; d_gene: TRBD2; v_gene: TRBV28; abundance: few; len: 15; CDR3nt: TGTGCCAGCAGGCAACTAGCGGGAGGGACCTACGAGCAGTACTTC; CDR3aa: CASRQLAGGTYEQYF
j_gene: TRBJ2-7; d_gene: NA; v_gene: TRBV28; abundance: NA; len: 15; CDR3nt: TGTGCCAGCAGCTTACAGGGTAGGGGATCCTACGAGCAGTACTTC; CDR3aa: CASSLQGRGSYEQYF
j_gene: TRBJ1-5; d_gene: NA; v_gene: TRBV6-5; abundance: few; len: 14; CDR3nt: TGTGCCAGCAGTCCTAACAGGGTAATCCAGCCCCAGCATTTT; CDR3aa: CASSPNRVIQPQHF
j_gene: TRBJ1-1; d_gene: TRBD1; v_gene: TRBV18; abundance: once; len: 14; CDR3nt: TGTGCCAGCTCACCCGGACAGGGATACCCTGAAGCTTTCTTT; CDR3aa: CASSPGQGYPEAFF
j_gene: TRBJ1-4; d_gene: NA; v_gene: TRBV2; abundance: NA; len: 14; CDR3nt: TGTGCCAGCAGTGGGTGGCGGACTCATGAAAAACTGTTTTTT; CDR3aa: CASSGWRTHEKLFF
j_gene: TRBJ2-7; d_gene: NA; v_gene: TRBV11-2; abundance: NA; len: 13; CDR3nt: TGTGCCAGCAGCTTTCCCGGGGCCTACGAGCAGTACTTC; CDR3aa: CASSFPGAYEQYF
j_gene: TRBJ2-7; d_gene: TRBD1; v_gene: TRBV27; abundance: NA; len: 14; CDR3nt: TGTGCCAGCAGTTTGACAGGGCATGGCTACGAGCAGTACTTC; CDR3aa: CASSLTGHGYEQYF
j_gene: TRBJ2-5; d_gene: NA; v_gene: TRBV28; abundance: NA; len: 17; CDR3nt: TGTGCCAGCAGTTTGGGTCCCTGGAGGGGGGGCGAAGAGACCCAGTACTTC; CDR3aa: CASSLGPWRGGEETQYF
j_gene: TRBJ1-2; d_gene: TRBD1; v_gene: TRBV2; abundance: NA; len: 14; CDR3nt: TGTGCCAGCAGCGAACAGGGGCTCAGGGGCGGCTACACCTTC; CDR3aa: CASSEQGLRGGYTF
j_gene: TRBJ1-2; d_gene: NA; v_gene: TRBV6-5; abundance: NA; len: 13; CDR3nt: TGTGCCAGCAGTTACTACACAGGGTATGGCTACACCTTC; CDR3aa: CASSYYTGYGYTF
j_gene: TRBJ2-1; d_gene: NA; v_gene: TRBV7-3; abundance: NA; len: 16; CDR3nt: TGTGCCAGCAGCCCCCTTGGCACTTGGGACACGAATGAGCAGTTCTTC; CDR3aa: CASSPLGTWDTNEQFF
j_gene: TRBJ1-2; d_gene: NA; v_gene: TRBV28; abundance: NA; len: 12; CDR3nt: TGTGCCAGCAGCCAGGACATAACTGGCTACACCTTC; CDR3aa: CASSQDITGYTF
j_gene: TRBJ2-7; d_gene: NA; v_gene: TRBV5-6; abundance: NA; len: 13; CDR3nt: TGTGCCAGCAGCTTGGTGTCCCCTCCGGAGCAGTACTTC; CDR3aa: CASSLVSPPEQYF
j_gene: TRBJ2-1; d_gene: TRBD2; v_gene: TRBV9; abundance: few; len: 15; CDR3nt: TGTGCCAGCAGCGTAGGACTAGCGGGAGACTATGAGCAGTTCTTC; CDR3aa: CASSVGLAGDYEQFF
j_gene: TRBJ2-1; d_gene: TRBD2; v_gene: TRBV6-5; abundance: NA; len: 16; CDR3nt: TGTGCCAGCAGTTTAATAGCGGGAGACCCCTACAATGAGCAGCTCTTC; CDR3aa: CASSLIAGDPYNEQLF
j_gene: TRBJ2-5; d_gene: TRBD2; v_gene: TRBV19; abundance: NA; len: 15; CDR3nt: TGTGCCAGTAGTATAGCGGGGGGACCGCAAGAGACCCAGTACTTC; CDR3aa: CASSIAGGPQETQYF
j_gene: TRBJ2-7; d_gene: TRBD2; v_gene: TRBV2; abundance: NA; len: 14; CDR3nt: TGTGCCAGCCTTCTAGCGGGAGGCTCCTACGAGCAGTACTTC; CDR3aa: CASLLAGGSYEQYF
j_gene: TRBJ2-2; d_gene: NA; v_gene: TRBV2; abundance: NA; len: 15; CDR3nt: TGTGCCAGCAGTGAGGACAGATCGAACACCGGGGAGCTGTTTTTT; CDR3aa: CASSEDRSNTGELFF
j_gene: TRBJ1-2; d_gene: NA; v_gene: TRBV19; abundance: NA; len: 15; CDR3nt: TGTGCCAGTAGTGTCCGAGGGATCCCTAACTATGGCTACACCTTC; CDR3aa: CASSVRGIPNYGYTF
j_gene: TRBJ2-7; d_gene: TRBD1; v_gene: TRBV7-9; abundance: few; len: 12; CDR3nt: TGTGCCAGCAGCTCAGGACAGGCCGAGCGGTACTTC; CDR3aa: CASSSGQAERYF
j_gene: TRBJ1-2; d_gene: NA; v_gene: TRBV19; abundance: NA; len: 13; CDR3nt: TGTGCCAGTAGTTTGCAAGGGGCCCGGGGCTACACCTTC; CDR3aa: CASSLQGARGYTF
j_gene: TRBJ1-1; d_gene: NA; v_gene: TRBV18; abundance: NA; len: 13; CDR3nt: TGTGCCAGCTCACCGGGGCCGAACACTGAAGCTTTCTTT; CDR3aa: CASSPGPNTEAFF
j_gene: TRBJ2-7; d_gene: TRBD2; v_gene: TRBV7-9; abundance: NA; len: 14; CDR3nt: TGTGCCAGCAGCTCCCTGGGAGGGTCCTACGAGCAGTACTTC; CDR3aa: CASSSLGGSYEQYF
j_gene: TRBJ2-1; d_gene: TRBD2; v_gene: TRBV28; abundance: NA; len: 15; CDR3nt: TGTGCCAGCAGGGGCGGGACTAGCGGGAGCAGTGAGCAGTTCTTC; CDR3aa: CASRGGTSGSSEQFF
j_gene: TRBJ1-5; d_gene: TRBD1; v_gene: TRBV30; abundance: NA; len: 16; CDR3nt: TGTGCCTGGAAAGGGGCAGGGGGGTATAGCAATCAGCCCCAGCATTTT; CDR3aa: CAWKGAGGYSNQPQHF
j_gene: TRBJ2-3; d_gene: NA; v_gene: TRBV19; abundance: NA; len: 13; CDR3nt: TGTGCCAGTAGCCTCGGAGAGGCAGATACGCAGTATTTT; CDR3aa: CASSLGEADTQYF
j_gene: TRBJ1-5; d_gene: TRBD1; v_gene: TRBV28; abundance: NA; len: 15; CDR3nt: TGTGCCAGCAGCCTACAGGGGGCGGGCAATCAGCCCCAGCATTTT; CDR3aa: CASSLQGAGNQPQHF
j_gene: TRBJ2-3; d_gene: NA; v_gene: TRBV4-1; abundance: NA; len: 19; CDR3nt: TGCGCCAGCAGCCAAGACGGCAGGCCTCCTCTCTCTAGCACAGATACGCAGTATTTT; CDR3aa: CASSQDGRPPLSSTDTQYF
j_gene: TRBJ1-2; d_gene: NA; v_gene: TRBV28; abundance: NA; len: 14; CDR3nt: TGTGCCAGCATAAAGTCCAGGGAAAGGGGTGGCTACACCTTC; CDR3aa: CASIKSRERGGYTF
j_gene: TRBJ2-2; d_gene: NA; v_gene: TRBV2; abundance: NA; len: 14; CDR3nt: TGTGCCAGCAGCGGAGTAGTCGTCCCCGGGGAGCTGTTTTTT; CDR3aa: CASSGVVVPGELFF
j_gene: TRBJ2-1; d_gene: TRBD2; v_gene: TRBV30; abundance: NA; len: 14; CDR3nt: TGTGCCTGGGGAACTAGCGGGAGAATGGGTGAGCAGTTCTTC; CDR3aa: CAWGTSGRMGEQFF
j_gene: TRBJ1-1; d_gene: TRBD1; v_gene: TRBV6-6; abundance: NA; len: 15; CDR3nt: TGTGCCAGCAGTTACTCGGCAGGGGGATACACTGAAGCTTTCTTT; CDR3aa: CASSYSAGGYTEAFF
j_gene: TRBJ2-3; d_gene: TRBD2; v_gene: TRBV19; abundance: NA; len: 14; CDR3nt: TGTGCCAGTAATAGCGGGAGTAGCACAGATACGCAGTATTTT; CDR3aa: CASNSGSSTDTQYF
j_gene: TRBJ2-7; d_gene: TRBD2; v_gene: TRBV28; abundance: NA; len: 14; CDR3nt: TGTGCCAGCAGGAAACGGGGGGGTCGGTACGAGCAGTACTTC; CDR3aa: CASRKRGGRYEQYF
j_gene: TRBJ1-3; d_gene: NA; v_gene: TRBV6-1; abundance: NA; len: 14; CDR3nt: TGTGCCAGCAGTGCAGGGGAGAGTGGAAACACCATATATTTT; CDR3aa: CASSAGESGNTIYF
j_gene: TRBJ2-2; d_gene: NA; v_gene: TRBV5-1; abundance: NA; len: 14; CDR3nt: TGCGCCAGCAGCTTGGTTCCGGGGGCCGGGGAGCTGTTTTTT; CDR3aa: CASSLVPGAGELFF
j_gene: TRBJ1-1; d_gene: NA; v_gene: TRBV19; abundance: NA; len: 12; CDR3nt: TGTGCCAGTAGTCAGGGAGGTAATGAAGCTTTCTTT; CDR3aa: CASSQGGNEAFF
j_gene: TRBJ2-7; d_gene: NA; v_gene: TRBV4-1; abundance: NA; len: 14; CDR3nt: TGCGCCAGCAGCCCTTCAACAGGGTACTACGAGCAGTACTTC; CDR3aa: CASSPSTGYYEQYF
j_gene: TRBJ1-5; d_gene: NA; v_gene: TRBV6-1; abundance: NA; len: 15; CDR3nt: TGTGCCAGCACCGACCACGGGTTAGCAAATCAGCCCCAGCATTTT; CDR3aa: CASTDHGLANQPQHF
j_gene: TRBJ2-7; d_gene: TRBD2; v_gene: TRBV7-2; abundance: NA; len: 13; CDR3nt: TGTGCCAGCAGCATACCGGGACTAAGGTTTCAAAACTTC; CDR3aa: CASSIPGLRFQNF
j_gene: TRBJ1-1; d_gene: NA; v_gene: TRBV7-9; abundance: NA; len: 13; CDR3nt: TGTGCCAGCAGCTTAGCGGCGGGGCCTGAAGCTTTCTTT; CDR3aa: CASSLAAGPEAFF
j_gene: TRBJ2-7; d_gene: TRBD1; v_gene: TRBV5-1; abundance: few; len: 14; CDR3nt: TGCGCCAGCAGCACGGGACAGGGTCCCTACGAGCAGTACTTC; CDR3aa: CASSTGQGPYEQYF
j_gene: TRBJ1-1; d_gene: NA; v_gene: TRBV19; abundance: NA; len: 14; CDR3nt: TGTGCCAGTAGTATTTGGCAGGGCAACACTGAAGCTTTCTTT; CDR3aa: CASSIWQGNTEAFF
j_gene: TRBJ1-5; d_gene: NA; v_gene: TRBV6-1; abundance: NA; len: 14; CDR3nt: TGTGCCAGCAGTCCACAGGGCCCCAATCAGCCCCAGCATTTT; CDR3aa: CASSPQGPNQPQHF
j_gene: TRBJ2-1; d_gene: NA; v_gene: TRBV5-1; abundance: NA; len: 12; CDR3nt: TGCGCCAGCAGCCCCGGGACAAATGAGCAGTTCTTC; CDR3aa: CASSPGTNEQFF
j_gene: TRBJ2-7; d_gene: NA; v_gene: TRBV5-4; abundance: few; len: 17; CDR3nt: TGTGCCAGCAGCCCCCGAGGGTCCGGGACTCTCGGCTACGAGCAGTACTTC; CDR3aa: CASSPRGSGTLGYEQYF
j_gene: TRBJ2-5; d_gene: TRBD2; v_gene: TRBV5-1; abundance: NA; len: 15; CDR3nt: TGCGCCAGCAGCCCCCAAGGTAGCGGGCTAGAGACCCAGTACTTC; CDR3aa: CASSPQGSGLETQYF
j_gene: TRBJ1-1; d_gene: TRBD1; v_gene: TRBV19; abundance: NA; len: 17; CDR3nt: TGTGCCAGTAGTATAGGGACAGGGGGCGACGGGAACACTGAAGCTTTCTTT; CDR3aa: CASSIGTGGDGNTEAFF
j_gene: TRBJ1-1; d_gene: TRBD1; v_gene: TRBV18; abundance: NA; len: 14; CDR3nt: TGTGCCAGCTCGCCCCAGGGGGCTGACACTGAAGCTTTCTTT; CDR3aa: CASSPQGADTEAFF
j_gene: TRBJ2-7; d_gene: TRBD2; v_gene: TRBV27; abundance: NA; len: 15; CDR3nt: TGTGCCAGCAGCCCAAGCGGGAGCCACACCTACGAGCAGTACTTC; CDR3aa: CASSPSGSHTYEQYF